Presented here are 21 T cell receptor beta chains from one specimen sequenced in a study of cytomegalovirus exposure and HLA in healthy donors (dated by TCRdb to 2015 to 2018). Library creation used the immunoSEQ multiplex PCR assay. For the multiplex PCR, a mixture combining 60 forward primers for TCR Vbeta segments and 13 reverse primers for TCR Jbeta segments was used. In its TCRdb copy, this immuneACCESS table keeps in-frame sequences only and misses some clones. Where compared with another copy, unresolved V genes explain less than half of these, and the others have no known cause. The table for this sample lists more than 150,000 clones; approximately 81% of them were counted only once. The top ten constitute around 2% of the sample. Sequenced input: PBMCs. The receptors were sampled from a woman under 30 in good health and CMV-seronegative.

This clone was recorded only once. The chain employs TRBV7-2 and TRBJ2-1, with 12 positions matching TRBD2. Germline CDR1 reads SGHTA; CDR2 reads FQGNSA. V shed 3 bases, J shed 2 bases, and the junction held 5 bases outside the gene matches. CDR3 length: 17 amino acids. The CDR3 reads CASSLTSSGGAYNEQFF. The CDR3 nucleotides are TGTGCCAGCAGCTTGACTTCTAGCGGGGGGGCCTACAATGAGCAGTTCTTC.

The chain joins TRBV27 to TRBJ2-7; TRBD1 matches at 10 bases. V trimming: 6 bases; J trimming: 2 bases; junction bases outside the gene matches: 4. The CDR3 loop spans 14 amino acids. CDR1 and CDR2 from the germline V gene are MNHEY and SMNVEV (reference sequence). The DNA for the CDR3 is TGTGCCAGCAGAAGGACAGGGGGGACCTACGAGCAGTACTTC. Its translation: CASRRTGGTYEQYF.

The rearrangement uses TRBV27 and TRBJ1-1; 11 nucleotides align to TRBD1. CDR3 length: 16 residues. V lost 2 bases, J lost 3 bases, and 5 bases stayed unmatched. Germline values: CDR1 MNHEY, CDR2 SMNVEV (reference sequence). This chain's CDR3 is CASSLVGTGGYTEAFF. CDR3 coding DNA: TGTGCCAGCAGTTTAGTCGGGACAGGGGGTTACACTGAAGCTTTCTTT.

The rearrangement links TRBV7-2 to TRBJ2-7; TRBD2 agrees at 16 bases. V gave up 1 base and J gave up 7 bases; unmatched junction bases: 10. In germline, CDR1 is SGHTA, CDR2 FQGNSA. The CDR3 runs to 18 residues. The CDR3 nucleotides read TGTGCCAGCAGCTTAGTGGGACTAGCGGGGGGGGCCCTCTGTGAGCAGTACTTC. Its translation is CASSLVGLAGGALCEQYF.

The chain carries TRBV6-5 and TRBJ1-5, with D unclear. Deletions cut 6 bases from V and 1 base from J, with 10 bases between. The germline V gene encodes CDR1 MNHEY and CDR2 SVGAGI. This CDR3 has 14 residues. The CDR3 DNA follows: TGTGCCAGCAGACCCGGGAGCAGCAATCAGCCCCAGCATTTT. It yields the protein CASRPGSSNQPQHF.

The chain uses TRBV16 and TRBJ2-5; maybe TRBD2 (6 bases). This CDR3 comprises 13 residues. Trimming removed 4 bases at V and 5 bases at J, with 11 bases between. Germline V gene lookup returns CDR1 KGHSY and CDR2 FQNENV. The CDR3 loop reads CASSRDSGETQYF. CDR3 sequence (DNA): TGTGCCAGCAGCCGGGACTCGGGGGAGACCCAGTACTTC.

The chain combines TRBV11-2 with TRBJ2-1; 13 positions agree with TRBD2. This CDR3 has 17 residues. Germline V gene sequence: CDR1 SGHAT, CDR2 FQNNGV. Trimming took 4 bases from V and 3 from J; bases not matched to a gene: 6. DNA of the CDR3: TGTGCCAGCAGCTCACTAGCGGGAGGGTTATACTACAATGAGCAGTTCTTC. Translation gives CASSSLAGGLYYNEQFF.

The gene calls are TRBV9 and TRBJ1-6; TRBD1 matches 8 bases. Germline CDR1 SGDLS, CDR2 YYNGEE. V trimming: 2 bases; J trimming: 8 bases; junction bases outside the gene matches: 0. The CDR3 is 13 residues long. The CDR3 here is CASSVTGDSPLHF. The CDR3 DNA reads as TGTGCCAGCAGCGTGACAGGGGATTCACCCCTCCACTTT.

The CDR3 DNA reads TGTGCCAGCACACTAGTCAGCGGGGAGCTGTTTTTT. It encodes CASTLVSGELFF. This rearrangement joins TRBV6-6 to TRBJ2-2; D is possibly TRBD2 (5 bases). There are 12 residues in the CDR3. V was cut by 7 bases and J by 7 bases, with 10 bases left in between. The germline V gene encodes CDR1 MNHNY and CDR2 SVGAGI (reference sequence).

The genes are TRBV5-1 and TRBJ2-1; 13 bases are a match to TRBD2. The V and J ends lost 5 bases and 9 bases, in that order; junction bases with no gene match: 8. From germline, CDR1 is SGHRS and CDR2 YFSETQ. This CDR3 spans 15 amino acids. The CDR3 is CASSPWTSGSLEQFF. CDR3 nucleotide sequence: TGCGCCAGCAGTCCCTGGACTAGCGGGAGCCTTGAGCAGTTCTTC.

The chain combines TRBV10-3 with TRBJ2-1; 10 bases map to TRBD2. The CDR3 has 18 amino acids. Trimming took 3 bases from V and 2 from J; bases not matched to a gene: 10. CDR1 and CDR2 from the germline V gene are ENHRY and SYGVKD. Here the CDR3 reads CAISDLAGGPSTYNEQFF. In DNA, the CDR3 is TGTGCCATCAGTGATTTAGCGGGAGGTCCTAGCACCTACAATGAGCAGTTCTTC.

This chain joins TRBV9 and TRBJ2-1; 7 bases agree with TRBD2. The J segment lost 2 bases and the V segment lost 0 bases, leaving 5 bases of the junction unmatched. This CDR3 contains 16 residues. Per germline, CDR1 SGDLS and CDR2 YYNGEE. The CDR3 DNA sequence: TGTGCCAGCAGCGTAGCCCTAGCGGATGCCTACAATGAGCAGTTCTTC. It specifies CASSVALADAYNEQFF.

V and J are TRBV30 and TRBJ1-3; 9 nucleotides line up with TRBD1. The CDR3 runs to 14 residues. Germline trimming cut 1 base from V and 7 bases from J; bases unmatched to any gene: 5. Germline CDR1 is GTSNPN and CDR2 is SVGIG (reference sequence). The CDR3 region is CAWSGGQGRNTIYF. CDR3 bases: TGTGCCTGGAGTGGGGGACAGGGACGGAACACCATATATTTT. Using reference TRBV30 and TRBJ1-3 for the parts outside the CDR3, the full variable domain is SQTIHQWPATLVQPVGSPLSLECTVEGTSNPNLYWYRQAAGRGLQLLFYSVGIGQISSEVPQNLSASRPQDRQFILSSKKLLLSDSGFYLCAWSGGQGRNTIYFGEGSWLTVV.

This CDR3 is CASSLSGERSQPQHF. DNA for the CDR3: TGTGCCAGCAGCTTATCGGGGGAGAGGAGTCAGCCCCAGCATTTT. The V call is TRBV7-9, the J call TRBJ1-5; tentatively, D is TRBD1 (5 bases). Per germline, CDR1 SEHNR and CDR2 FQNEAQ (reference sequence). Deletions cut 2 bases from V and 6 bases from J, with 14 bases between. CDR3 size: 15 residues.

This chain links TRBV4-3 with TRBJ1-2; 10 bases match TRBD1. The CDR3 has 15 amino acids. Losses at the gene ends were 3 bases for V and 3 bases for J; bases not matched to a gene: 4. The germline gives CDR1 LGHNA, CDR2 YSLEER. The CDR3 loop is CASSHYGQGDYGYTF. The DNA of the CDR3 is TGCGCCAGCAGCCACTACGGACAGGGGGACTATGGCTACACCTTC.

This clone was seen once. In DNA form, the CDR3 reads TGCGCCAGCAGCCTCATGGGGCAGGGGCCAGTAGATACGCAGTATTTT. It specifies CASSLMGQGPVDTQYF. The chain uses TRBV5-1 and TRBJ2-3; the D gene is possibly TRBD1 (6 bases). Germline lookup yields CDR1 SGHRS and CDR2 YFSETQ. This CDR3 region has 16 residues. V was pared by 4 bases and J by 5 bases, with 20 bases between.

V usage is TRBV5-4 and J usage is TRBJ2-7; 7 bases are shared with TRBD1. Per the germline V gene, CDR1 is SGHNT and CDR2 is YYREEE (reference sequence). The V segment lost 0 bases and the J segment 3 bases; nucleotides outside the gene matches: 3. The CDR3 covers 14 residues. CDR3 region: CASSLEGAVYEQYF. DNA for the CDR3: TGTGCCAGCAGCTTGGAGGGGGCGGTCTACGAGCAGTACTTC. Filled out from reference TRBV5-4 and TRBJ2-7, the complete variable domain reads ETGVTQSPTHLIKTRGQQVTLRCSSQSGHNTVSWYQQALGQGPQFIFQYYREEENGRGNFPPRFSGLQFPNYSSELNVNALELDDSALYLCASSLEGAVYEQYFGPGTRLTVT.

The chain is built from TRBV9 and TRBJ2-1; D remains ambiguous. Germline CDR1 SGDLS, CDR2 YYNGEE. The CDR3 sequence is 14 residues long. The V gene lost 4 bases and the J gene lost 4 bases, with 12 bases spanning the gap. The CDR3 sequence is CASSPRSVYNEQFF. The CDR3 nucleotides read TGTGCCAGCAGCCCCCGGAGTGTGTACAATGAGCAGTTCTTC.

This chain joins TRBV19 and TRBJ1-1; D is possibly TRBD1 (5 bases). The ends were cut back, 6 bases at V and 1 base at J, with 15 bases in the middle. The length of the CDR3 is 15 residues. Germline lookup yields CDR1 LNHDA and CDR2 SQIVND (reference sequence). The CDR3 bases are TGTGCCAGTAGGCGGGGGGTGAAGGGGAACACTGAAGCTTTCTTT. Its protein product is CASRRGVKGNTEAFF.

The V gene is TRBV28, the J gene TRBJ2-7; possibly TRBD2 for D (6 bases). CDR3 length: 13 amino acids. V was pared by 6 bases and J by 0 bases, with 9 bases between. Per germline, CDR1 MDHEN and CDR2 SYDVKM. In nucleotides, the CDR3 is TGTGCCAGCAGGTCCGGGAGCTCCTACGAGCAGTACTTC. Translation: CASRSGSSYEQYF.

This clone was counted only a few times. The chain uses TRBV7-3 and TRBJ2-5; tentatively, D is TRBD2 (6 bases). Trimming left V 5 bases short and J 2 bases short, with 9 bases between. Germline lookup yields CDR1 SGHTA and CDR2 FQGTGA. This CDR3 comprises 13 residues. This CDR3 is CASSPGLQETQYF. Here the CDR3 DNA reads TGTGCCAGCAGCCCGGGACTTCAAGAGACCCAGTACTTC.